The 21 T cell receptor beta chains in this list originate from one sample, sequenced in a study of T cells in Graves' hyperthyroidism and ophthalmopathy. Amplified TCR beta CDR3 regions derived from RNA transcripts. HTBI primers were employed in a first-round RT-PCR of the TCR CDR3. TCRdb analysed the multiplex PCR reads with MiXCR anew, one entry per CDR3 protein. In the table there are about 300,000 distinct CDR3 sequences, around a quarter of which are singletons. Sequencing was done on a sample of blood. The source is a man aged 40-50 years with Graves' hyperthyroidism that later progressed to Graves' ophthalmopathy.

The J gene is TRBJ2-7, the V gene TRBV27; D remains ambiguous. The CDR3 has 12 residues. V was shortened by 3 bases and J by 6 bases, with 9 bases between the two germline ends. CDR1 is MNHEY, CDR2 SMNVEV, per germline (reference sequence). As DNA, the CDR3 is TGTGCCAGCAGTTTCGGTAGCACCGAGCAGTACTTC. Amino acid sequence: CASSFGSTEQYF.

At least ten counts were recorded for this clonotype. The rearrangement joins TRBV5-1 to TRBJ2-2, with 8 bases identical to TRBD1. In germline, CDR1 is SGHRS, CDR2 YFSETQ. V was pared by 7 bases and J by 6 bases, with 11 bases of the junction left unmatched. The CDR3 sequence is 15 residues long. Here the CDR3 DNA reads TGCGCCAGCCGAGGGGGGACAGGCTCGCCCGGGGAGCTGTTTTTT. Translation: CASRGGTGSPGELFF.

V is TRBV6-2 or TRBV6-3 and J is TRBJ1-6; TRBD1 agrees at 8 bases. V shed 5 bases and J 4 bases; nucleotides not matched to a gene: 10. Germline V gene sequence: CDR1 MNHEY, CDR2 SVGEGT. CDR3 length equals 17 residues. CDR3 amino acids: CASSHITDRGYNSPLHF. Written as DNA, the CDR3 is TGTGCCAGCAGTCATATTACCGACAGGGGTTATAATTCACCCCTCCACTTT.

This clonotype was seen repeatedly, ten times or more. The CDR3 coding sequence is TGTGCCAGCAGTTTGGCTCAAACTTCGCCCCAGCATTTT. Its protein product is CASSLAQTSPQHF. The J gene is TRBJ1-5, the V gene TRBV12-3 or TRBV12-4; D remains ambiguous. The CDR3 is 13 residues long. Trimming took 3 bases from V and 9 from J, leaving 12 bases between them.

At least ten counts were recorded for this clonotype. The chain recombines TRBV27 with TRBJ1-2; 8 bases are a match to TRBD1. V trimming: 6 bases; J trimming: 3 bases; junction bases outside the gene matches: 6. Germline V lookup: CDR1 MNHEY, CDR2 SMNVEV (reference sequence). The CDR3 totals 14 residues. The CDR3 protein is CASRRAGGDYGYTF. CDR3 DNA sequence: TGTGCCAGCAGACGGGCAGGGGGCGACTATGGCTACACCTTC.

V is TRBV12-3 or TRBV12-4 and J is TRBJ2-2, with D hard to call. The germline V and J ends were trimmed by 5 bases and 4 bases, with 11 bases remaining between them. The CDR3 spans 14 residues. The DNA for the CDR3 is TGTGCCAGCAGTAGCCTGTGGGGCACCGGGGAGCTGTTTTTT. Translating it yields CASSSLWGTGELFF.

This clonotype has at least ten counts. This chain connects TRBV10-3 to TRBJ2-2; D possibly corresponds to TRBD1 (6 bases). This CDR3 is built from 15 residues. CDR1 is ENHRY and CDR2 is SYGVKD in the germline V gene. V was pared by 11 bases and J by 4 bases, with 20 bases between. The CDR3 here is CAVRRAGVSTGELFF. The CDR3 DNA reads TGTGCCGTAAGACGGGCAGGGGTGAGCACCGGGGAGCTGTTTTTT.

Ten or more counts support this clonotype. CDR3 nucleotides: TGCGCCAGCAGCCTCGGGAGCGGGAGGGCCTACGAGCAGTACTTC. It yields the protein CASSLGSGRAYEQYF. J is TRBJ2-7 and V is TRBV4-1; 10 bases match TRBD2. V trimming: 4 bases; J trimming: 2 bases; junction bases outside the gene matches: 5. Germline CDR1 and CDR2: MGHRA and YSYEKL. The CDR3 length is 15 residues.

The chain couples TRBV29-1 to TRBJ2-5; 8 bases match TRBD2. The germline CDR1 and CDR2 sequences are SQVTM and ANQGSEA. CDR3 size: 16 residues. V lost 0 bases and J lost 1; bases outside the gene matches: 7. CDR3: CSVEDLSSGTQETQYF. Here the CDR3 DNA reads TGCAGCGTTGAAGATCTTAGTAGCGGGACCCAAGAGACCCAGTACTTC.

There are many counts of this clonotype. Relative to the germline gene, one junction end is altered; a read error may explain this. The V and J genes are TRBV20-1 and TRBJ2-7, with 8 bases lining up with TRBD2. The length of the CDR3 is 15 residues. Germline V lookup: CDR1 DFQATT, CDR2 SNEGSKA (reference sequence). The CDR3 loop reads CSAGRGGGKPYEQHF. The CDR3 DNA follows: TGCAGTGCTGGACGGGGGGGCGGAAAACCCTACGAGCAGCACTTC.

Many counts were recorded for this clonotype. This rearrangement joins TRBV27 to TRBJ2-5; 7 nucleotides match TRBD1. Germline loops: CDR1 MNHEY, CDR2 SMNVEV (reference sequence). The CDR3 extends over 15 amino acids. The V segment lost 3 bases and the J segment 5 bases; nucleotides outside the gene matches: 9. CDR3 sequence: CASSFGQDIRETQYF. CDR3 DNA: TGTGCCAGCAGTTTTGGACAGGATATCCGGGAGACCCAGTACTTC.

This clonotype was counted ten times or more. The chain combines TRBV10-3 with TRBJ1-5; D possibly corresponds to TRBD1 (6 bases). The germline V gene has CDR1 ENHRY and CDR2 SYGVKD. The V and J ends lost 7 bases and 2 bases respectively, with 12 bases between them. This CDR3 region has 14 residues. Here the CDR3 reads CAINGGGGNQPQHF. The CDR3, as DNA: TGTGCCATCAATGGAGGGGGAGGCAATCAGCCCCAGCATTTT.

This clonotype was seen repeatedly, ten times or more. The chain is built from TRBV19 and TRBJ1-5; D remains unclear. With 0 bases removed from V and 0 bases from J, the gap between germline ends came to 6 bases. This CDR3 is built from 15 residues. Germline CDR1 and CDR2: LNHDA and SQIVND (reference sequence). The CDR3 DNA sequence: TGTGCCAGTAGTATAGAGTCTTATAGCAATCAGCCCCAGCATTTT. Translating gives CASSIESYSNQPQHF.

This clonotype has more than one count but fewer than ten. CDR3 in DNA: TGTGCCAGCAGCACACGGCCTAGCGGGAGGATTAACGAGCAGTACTTC. It encodes CASSTRPSGRINEQYF. The chain recombines TRBV12-3 or TRBV12-4 with TRBJ2-7, with 11 nucleotides matching TRBD2. Trimming at V came to 6 bases and at J to 5 bases, leaving 12 bases not matched to a gene. The CDR3 spans 16 residues.

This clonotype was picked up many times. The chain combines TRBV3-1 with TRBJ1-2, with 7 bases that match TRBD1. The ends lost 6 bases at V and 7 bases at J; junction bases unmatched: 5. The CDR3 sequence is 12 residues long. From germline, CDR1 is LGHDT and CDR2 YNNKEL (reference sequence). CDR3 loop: CASRFPGGGYTF. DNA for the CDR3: TGTGCCAGCAGATTCCCAGGGGGTGGCTACACCTTC.

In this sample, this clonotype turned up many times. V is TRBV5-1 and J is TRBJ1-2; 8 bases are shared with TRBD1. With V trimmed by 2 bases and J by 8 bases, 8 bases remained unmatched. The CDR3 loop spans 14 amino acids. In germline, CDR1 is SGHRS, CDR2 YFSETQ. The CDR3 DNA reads TGCGCCAGCAGCTTAACGACAGGGGATAGCGGCTACACCTTC. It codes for CASSLTTGDSGYTF.

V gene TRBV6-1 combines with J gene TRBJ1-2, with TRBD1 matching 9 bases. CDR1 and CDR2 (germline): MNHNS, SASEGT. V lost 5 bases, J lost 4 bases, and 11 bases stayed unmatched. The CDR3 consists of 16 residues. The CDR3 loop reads CASSPIPGQGIYGYTF. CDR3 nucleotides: TGTGCCAGCAGTCCGATCCCGGGACAGGGTATCTATGGCTACACCTTC.

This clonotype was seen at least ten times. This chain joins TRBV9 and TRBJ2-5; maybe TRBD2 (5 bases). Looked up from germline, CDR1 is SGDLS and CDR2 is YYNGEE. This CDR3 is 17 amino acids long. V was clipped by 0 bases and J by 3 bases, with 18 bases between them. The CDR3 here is CASSVGGLRADKETQYF. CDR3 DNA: TGTGCCAGCAGCGTAGGAGGTCTGCGGGCAGATAAAGAGACCCAGTACTTC.

The CDR3 sequence: CASSVAPRPESTEAFF. The CDR3 nucleotides read TGTGCCAGCAGCGTAGCCCCCCGCCCCGAGAGCACTGAAGCTTTCTTT. The rearrangement joins TRBV9 to TRBJ1-1; unclear D gene. Between the trimmed V and J ends, which lost 0 bases and 4 bases, there was a span of 16 bases. The CDR3 runs 16 residues. Germline V gene sequence: CDR1 SGDLS, CDR2 YYNGEE.

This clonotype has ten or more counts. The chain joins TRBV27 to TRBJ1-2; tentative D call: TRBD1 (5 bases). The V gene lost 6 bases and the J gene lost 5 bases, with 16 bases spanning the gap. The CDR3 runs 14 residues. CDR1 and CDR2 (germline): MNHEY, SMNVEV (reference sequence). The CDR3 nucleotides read TGTGCCAGCAGCCGCAACACGGGGGGGTATGGCTACACCTTC. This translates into CASSRNTGGYGYTF.

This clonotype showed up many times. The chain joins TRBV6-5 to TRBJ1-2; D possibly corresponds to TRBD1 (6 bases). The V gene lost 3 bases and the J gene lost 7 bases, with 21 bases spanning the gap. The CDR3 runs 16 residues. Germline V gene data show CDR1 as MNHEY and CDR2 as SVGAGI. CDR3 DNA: TGTGCCAGCAGTTATCTGGGGGCGCTTCACGGAGCTGGCTACACCTTC. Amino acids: CASSYLGALHGAGYTF.